This entry features one T cell receptor beta chain sequence. Per the authors' pipeline: Scientists estimated how many nucleated cells there were by amplifying reference gene primers. Produced via immunoSEQ multiplex PCR; TCRdb's table is partial and in-frame only. The D gene and trimming were derived from the DNA, and the V and J assignments and clone size from that table. Of 250,000 or so clones in the sample, nearly 90% were seen once. V lost 8 bases, J lost 4 bases, and 5 bases stayed unmatched. This CDR3 is 13 amino acids long. CDR1 and CDR2 (germline): LNHDA, SQIVND (reference sequence). The data belong to a study of blood T cell repertoires in COVID-19. Study overall: Samples of COVID-19 (acute and convalescent) were obtained from the United States, Italy and Spain. PBMCs, B-cell-depleted T cells, or T cells provided the cDNA or gDNA that made up the material.

The rearrangement uses TRBV19 and TRBJ1-5, with 7 bases that match TRBD1. Sequenced sample: peripheral blood. The clonotype was recovered from a man between 18 and 29 years old with active or convalescent COVID-19. The CDR3 reads CASPDRSNQPQHF. The CDR3, as DNA: TGTGCCAGTCCGGACAGGTCGAATCAGCCCCAGCATTTT. The variable domain in full, completed from reference TRBV19 and TRBJ1-5, reads DGGITQSPKYLFRKEGQNVTLSCEQNLNHDAMYWYRQDPGQGLRLIYYSQIVNDFQKGDIAEGYSVSREKKESFPLTVTSAQKNPTAFYLCASPDRSNQPQHFGDGTRLSIL.